What follows is one T cell receptor (beta chain) and its context. The antigen is unknown. A single record per CDR3 protein comes from TCRdb applying MiXCR to the reads. The table records some 900,000 distinct CDR3 sequences, approximately 29% of them present only once. The data were obtained in a study of T cell repertoires in cytomegalovirus infection. The CDR3 runs to 18 residues. Looked up from germline, CDR1 is SGHDT and CDR2 is YYEEEE. Deletions cut 0 bases from V and 2 bases from J, with 18 bases between. The clonotype comes from a human donor in good health (CMV status not recorded). Some clones in this sample may be carry-over from other donors' samples. The J gene is TRBJ1-5, the V gene TRBV5-6; D may be TRBD1 (5 bases). This sample comprised cultured CD8+ T cells from PBMCs, obtained from culture after CMV antigen stimulation. The CDR3 DNA reads TGTGCCAGCAGCTTGGAGGGGACGGGGGTTTTGGGCAATCAGCCCCAGCATTTT. Its protein is CASSLEGTGVLGNQPQHF.